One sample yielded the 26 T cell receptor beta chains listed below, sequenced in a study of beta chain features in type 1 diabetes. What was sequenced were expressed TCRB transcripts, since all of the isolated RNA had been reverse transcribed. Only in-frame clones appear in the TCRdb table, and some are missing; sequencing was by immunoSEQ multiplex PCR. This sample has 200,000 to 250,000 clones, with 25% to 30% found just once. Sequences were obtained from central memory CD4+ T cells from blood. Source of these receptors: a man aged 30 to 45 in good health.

The CDR3 here is CASSTTRNLNNEQFF. Here the CDR3 DNA reads TGTGCCAGCAGCACAACTAGGAACCTAAACAATGAGCAGTTCTTC. V is TRBV6-6 and J is TRBJ2-1; possible D gene TRBD2, 5 bases. The germline CDR1 and CDR2 sequences are MNHNY and SVGAGI (reference sequence). V lost 6 bases, J lost 5 bases, and 17 bases lay in between. This CDR3 is 15 amino acids long.

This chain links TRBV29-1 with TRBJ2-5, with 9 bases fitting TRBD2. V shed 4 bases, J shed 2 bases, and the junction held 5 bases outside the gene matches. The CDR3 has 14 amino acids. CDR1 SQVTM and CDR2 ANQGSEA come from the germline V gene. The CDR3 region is CSVVLAGTQETQYF. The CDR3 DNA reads TGCAGCGTTGTTCTAGCGGGAACACAAGAGACCCAGTACTTC.

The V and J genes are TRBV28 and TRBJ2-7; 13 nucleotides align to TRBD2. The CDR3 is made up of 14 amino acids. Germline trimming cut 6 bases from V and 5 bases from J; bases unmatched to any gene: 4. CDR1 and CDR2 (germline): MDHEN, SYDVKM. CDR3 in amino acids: CASSWTSGSDEQYF. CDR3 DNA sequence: TGTGCCAGCAGCTGGACTAGCGGGAGCGACGAGCAGTACTTC. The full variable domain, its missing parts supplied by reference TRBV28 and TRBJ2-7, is DVKVTQSSRYLVKRTGEKVFLECVQDMDHENMFWYRQDPGLGLRLIYFSYDVKMKEKGDIPEGYSVSREKKERFSLILESASTNQTSMYLCASSWTSGSDEQYFGPGTRLTVT.

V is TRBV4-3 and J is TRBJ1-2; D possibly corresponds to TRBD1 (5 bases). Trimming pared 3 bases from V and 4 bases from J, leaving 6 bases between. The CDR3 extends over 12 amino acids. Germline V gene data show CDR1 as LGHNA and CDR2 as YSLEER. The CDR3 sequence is CASSQGTYGYTF. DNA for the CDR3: TGCGCCAGCAGCCAGGGGACCTATGGCTACACCTTC.

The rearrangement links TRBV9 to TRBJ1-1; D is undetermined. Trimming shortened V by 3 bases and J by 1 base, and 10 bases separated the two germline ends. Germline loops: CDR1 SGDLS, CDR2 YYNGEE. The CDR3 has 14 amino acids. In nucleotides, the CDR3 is TGTGCCAGCAGCGCCCGAGACAAGAACACTGAAGCTTTCTTT. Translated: CASSARDKNTEAFF.

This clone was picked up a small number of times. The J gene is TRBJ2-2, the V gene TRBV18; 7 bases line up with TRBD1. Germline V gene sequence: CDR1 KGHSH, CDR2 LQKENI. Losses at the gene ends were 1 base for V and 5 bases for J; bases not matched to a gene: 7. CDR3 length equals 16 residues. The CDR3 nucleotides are TGTGCCAGCTCACCACAGGGGGCGGATGAGACCGGGGAGCTGTTTTTT. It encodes CASSPQGADETGELFF.

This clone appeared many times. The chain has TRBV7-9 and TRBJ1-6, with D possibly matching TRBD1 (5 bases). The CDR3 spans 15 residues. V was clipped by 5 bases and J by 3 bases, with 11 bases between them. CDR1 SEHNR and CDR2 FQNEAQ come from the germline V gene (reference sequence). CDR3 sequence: CASSPGGVYNSPLHF. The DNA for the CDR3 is TGTGCCAGCAGCCCCGGGGGAGTCTATAATTCACCCCTCCACTTT.

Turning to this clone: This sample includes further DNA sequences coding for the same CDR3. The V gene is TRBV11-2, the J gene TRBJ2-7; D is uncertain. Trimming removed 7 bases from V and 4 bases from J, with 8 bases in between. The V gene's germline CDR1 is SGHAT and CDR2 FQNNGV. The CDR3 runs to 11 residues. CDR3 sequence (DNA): TGTGCCAGCACCTCCTCTTACGAGCAGTACTTC. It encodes CASTSSYEQYF.

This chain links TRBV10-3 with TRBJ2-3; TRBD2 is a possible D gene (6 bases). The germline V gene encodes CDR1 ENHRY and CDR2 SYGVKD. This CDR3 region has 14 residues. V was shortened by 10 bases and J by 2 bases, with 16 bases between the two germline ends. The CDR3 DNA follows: TGTGCCAGCGCCTTCGGCGGGGACACAGATACGCAGTATTTT. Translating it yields CASAFGGDTDTQYF.

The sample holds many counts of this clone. The CDR3 loop reads CAWSVRKTGGNTIYF. The CDR3 nucleotides are TGTGCCTGGAGTGTTCGAAAGACGGGAGGAAACACCATATATTTT. The chain links TRBV30 to TRBJ1-3, with D unresolved. This CDR3 is built from 15 residues. The germline gives CDR1 GTSNPN, CDR2 SVGIG (reference sequence). The V and J ends lost 0 bases and 4 bases respectively, with 13 bases between them. The whole variable domain, remainder taken from reference TRBV30 and TRBJ1-3, is SQTIHQWPATLVQPVGSPLSLECTVEGTSNPNLYWYRQAAGRGLQLLFYSVGIGQISSEVPQNLSASRPQDRQFILSSKKLLLSDSGFYLCAWSVRKTGGNTIYFGEGSWLTVV.

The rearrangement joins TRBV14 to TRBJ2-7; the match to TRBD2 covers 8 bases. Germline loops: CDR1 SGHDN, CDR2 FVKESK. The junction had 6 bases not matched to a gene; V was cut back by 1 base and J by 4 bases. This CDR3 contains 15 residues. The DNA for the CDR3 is TGTGCCAGCAGCCAAGTTGGCGGGAGGAGGTACGAGCAGTACTTC. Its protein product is CASSQVGGRRYEQYF.

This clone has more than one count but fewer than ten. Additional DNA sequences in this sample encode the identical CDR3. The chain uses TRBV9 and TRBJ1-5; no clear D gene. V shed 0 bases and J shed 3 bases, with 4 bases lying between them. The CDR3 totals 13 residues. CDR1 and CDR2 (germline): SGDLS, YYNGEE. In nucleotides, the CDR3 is TGTGCCAGCAGCGTAGACGTCAATCAGCCCCAGCATTTT. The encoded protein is CASSVDVNQPQHF.

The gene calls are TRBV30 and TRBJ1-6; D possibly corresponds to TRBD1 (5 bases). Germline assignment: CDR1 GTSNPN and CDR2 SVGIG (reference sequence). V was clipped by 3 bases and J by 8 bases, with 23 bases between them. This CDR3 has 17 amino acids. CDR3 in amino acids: CAWSTALGRALDSPLHF. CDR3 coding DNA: TGTGCCTGGAGCACGGCCCTGGGACGGGCGTTGGATTCACCCCTCCACTTT.

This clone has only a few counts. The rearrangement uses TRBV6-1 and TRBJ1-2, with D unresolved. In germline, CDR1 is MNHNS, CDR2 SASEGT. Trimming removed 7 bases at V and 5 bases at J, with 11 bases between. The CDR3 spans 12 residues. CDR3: CASMKENYGYTF. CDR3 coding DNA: TGTGCCAGCATGAAAGAGAATTATGGCTACACCTTC.

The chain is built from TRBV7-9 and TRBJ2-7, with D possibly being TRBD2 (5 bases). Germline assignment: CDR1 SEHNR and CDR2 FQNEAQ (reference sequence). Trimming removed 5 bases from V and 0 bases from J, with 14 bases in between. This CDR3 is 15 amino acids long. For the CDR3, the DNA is TGTGCCAGCAGCCGAGACACTGGGAGCTCCTACGAGCAGTACTTC. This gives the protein CASSRDTGSSYEQYF.

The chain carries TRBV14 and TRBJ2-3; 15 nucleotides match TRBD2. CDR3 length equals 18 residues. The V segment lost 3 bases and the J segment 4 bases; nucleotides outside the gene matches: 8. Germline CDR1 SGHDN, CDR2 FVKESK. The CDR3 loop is CASSHTPGLAGGADTQYF. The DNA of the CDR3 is TGTGCCAGCAGCCACACACCGGGACTAGCGGGAGGTGCAGATACGCAGTATTTT. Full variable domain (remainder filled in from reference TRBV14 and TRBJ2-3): EAGVTQFPSHSVIEKGQTVTLRCDPISGHDNLYWYRRVMGKEIKFLLHFVKESKQDESGMPNNRFLAERTGGTYSTLKVQPAELEDSGVYFCASSHTPGLAGGADTQYFGPGTRLTVL.

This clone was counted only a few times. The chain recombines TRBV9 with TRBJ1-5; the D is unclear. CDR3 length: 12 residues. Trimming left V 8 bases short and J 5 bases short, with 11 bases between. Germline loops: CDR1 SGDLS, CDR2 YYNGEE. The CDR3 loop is CASGSTDQPQHF. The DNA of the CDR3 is TGTGCCAGTGGCTCTACCGATCAGCCCCAGCATTTT.

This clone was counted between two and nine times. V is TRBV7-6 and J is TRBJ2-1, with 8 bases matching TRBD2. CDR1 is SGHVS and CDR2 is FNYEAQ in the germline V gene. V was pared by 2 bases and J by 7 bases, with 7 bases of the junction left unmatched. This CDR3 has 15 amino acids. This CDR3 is CASSLNTGGINEQFF. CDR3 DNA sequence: TGTGCCAGCAGCTTAAATACGGGGGGGATAAATGAGCAGTTCTTC.

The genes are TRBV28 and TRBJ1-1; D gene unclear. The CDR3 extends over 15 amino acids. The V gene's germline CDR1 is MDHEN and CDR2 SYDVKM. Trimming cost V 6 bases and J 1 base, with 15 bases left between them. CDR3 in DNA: TGTGCCAGCAGCAAACTTCAGCTTAGGAACACTGAAGCTTTCTTT. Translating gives CASSKLQLRNTEAFF.

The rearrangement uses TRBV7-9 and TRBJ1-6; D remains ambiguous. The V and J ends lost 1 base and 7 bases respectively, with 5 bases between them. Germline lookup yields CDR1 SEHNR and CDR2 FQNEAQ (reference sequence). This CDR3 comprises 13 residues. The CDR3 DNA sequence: TGTGCCAGCAGCTTAGAAGGGAATTCACCCCTCCACTTT. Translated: CASSLEGNSPLHF. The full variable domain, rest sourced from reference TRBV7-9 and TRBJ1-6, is DTGVSQNPRHKITKRGQNVTFRCDPISEHNRLYWYRQTLGQGPEFLTYFQNEAQLEKSRLLSDRFSAERPKGSFSTLEIQRTEQGDSAMYLCASSLEGNSPLHFGNGTRLTVT.

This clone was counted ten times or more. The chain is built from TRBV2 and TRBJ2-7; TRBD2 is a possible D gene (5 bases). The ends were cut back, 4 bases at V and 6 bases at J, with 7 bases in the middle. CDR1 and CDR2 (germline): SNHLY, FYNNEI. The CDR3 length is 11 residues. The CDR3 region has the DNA TGTGCCAGCAGTGGAACTAGCGAGCAGTACTTC. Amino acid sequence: CASSGTSEQYF.

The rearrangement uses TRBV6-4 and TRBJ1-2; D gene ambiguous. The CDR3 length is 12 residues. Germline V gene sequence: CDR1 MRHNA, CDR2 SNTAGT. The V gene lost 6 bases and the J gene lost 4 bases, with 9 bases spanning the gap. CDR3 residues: CASSAGSYGYTF. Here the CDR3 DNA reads TGTGCCAGCAGCGCCGGCTCCTATGGCTACACCTTC.

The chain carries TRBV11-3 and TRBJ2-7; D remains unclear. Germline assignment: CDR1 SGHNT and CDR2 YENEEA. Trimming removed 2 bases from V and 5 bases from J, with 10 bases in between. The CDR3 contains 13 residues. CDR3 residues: CASSLPGEDEQYF. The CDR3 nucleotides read TGTGCCAGCAGCTTACCCGGAGAGGACGAGCAGTACTTC.

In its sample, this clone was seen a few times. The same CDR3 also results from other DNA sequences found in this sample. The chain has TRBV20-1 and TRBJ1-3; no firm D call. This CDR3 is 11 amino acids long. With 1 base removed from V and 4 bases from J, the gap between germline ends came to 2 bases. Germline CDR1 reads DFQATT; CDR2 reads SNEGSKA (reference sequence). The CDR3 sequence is CSARGGNTIYF. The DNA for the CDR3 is TGCAGTGCTAGAGGGGGAAACACCATATATTTT.

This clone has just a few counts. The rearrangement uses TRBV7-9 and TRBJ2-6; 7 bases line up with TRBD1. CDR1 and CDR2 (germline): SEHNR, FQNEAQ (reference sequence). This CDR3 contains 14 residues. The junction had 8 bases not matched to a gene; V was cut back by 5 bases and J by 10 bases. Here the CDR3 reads CASSPRDSLNVLTF. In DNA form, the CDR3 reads TGTGCCAGCAGCCCACGGGACAGTCTTAACGTCCTGACTTTC.

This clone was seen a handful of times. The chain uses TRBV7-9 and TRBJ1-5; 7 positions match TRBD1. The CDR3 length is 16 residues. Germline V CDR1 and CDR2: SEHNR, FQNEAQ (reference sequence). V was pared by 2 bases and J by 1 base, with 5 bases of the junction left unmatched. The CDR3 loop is CASSLNTGVSNQPQHF. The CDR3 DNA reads TGTGCCAGCAGCTTAAACACAGGGGTAAGCAATCAGCCCCAGCATTTT.